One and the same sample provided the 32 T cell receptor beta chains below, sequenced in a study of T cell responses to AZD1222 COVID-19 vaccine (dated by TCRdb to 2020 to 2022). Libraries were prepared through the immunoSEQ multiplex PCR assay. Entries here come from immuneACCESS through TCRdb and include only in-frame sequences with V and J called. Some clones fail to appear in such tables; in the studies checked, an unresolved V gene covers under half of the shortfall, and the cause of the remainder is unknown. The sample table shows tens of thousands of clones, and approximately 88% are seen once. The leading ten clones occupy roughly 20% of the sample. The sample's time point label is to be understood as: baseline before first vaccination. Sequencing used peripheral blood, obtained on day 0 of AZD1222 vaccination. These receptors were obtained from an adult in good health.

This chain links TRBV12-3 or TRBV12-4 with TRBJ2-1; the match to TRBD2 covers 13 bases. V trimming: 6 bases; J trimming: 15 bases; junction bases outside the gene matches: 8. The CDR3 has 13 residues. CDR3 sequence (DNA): TGTGCCAGCAGCCCGGGACTAGCGGGAAAAGGGTTCTTC. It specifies CASSPGLAGKGFF.

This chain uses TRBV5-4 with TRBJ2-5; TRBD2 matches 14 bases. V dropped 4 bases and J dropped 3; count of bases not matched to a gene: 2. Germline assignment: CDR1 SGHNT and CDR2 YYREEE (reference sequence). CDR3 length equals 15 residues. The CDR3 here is CASSKGLAGEETQYF. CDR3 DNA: TGTGCCAGCAGCAAGGGACTAGCGGGGGAAGAGACCCAGTACTTC.

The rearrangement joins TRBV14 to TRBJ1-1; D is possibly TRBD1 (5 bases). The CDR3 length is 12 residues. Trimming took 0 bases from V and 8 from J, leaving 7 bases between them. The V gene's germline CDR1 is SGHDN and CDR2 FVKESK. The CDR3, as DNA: TGTGCCAGCAGCCAAGATCGACAGGAAGCTTTCTTT. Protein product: CASSQDRQEAFF.

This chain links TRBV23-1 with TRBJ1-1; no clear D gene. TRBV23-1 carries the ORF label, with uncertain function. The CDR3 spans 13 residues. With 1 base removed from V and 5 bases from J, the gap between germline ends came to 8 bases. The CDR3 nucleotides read TGCGCCAGCAGTCAATACCCGGGGACTGAAGCTTTCTTT. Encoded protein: CASSQYPGTEAFF.

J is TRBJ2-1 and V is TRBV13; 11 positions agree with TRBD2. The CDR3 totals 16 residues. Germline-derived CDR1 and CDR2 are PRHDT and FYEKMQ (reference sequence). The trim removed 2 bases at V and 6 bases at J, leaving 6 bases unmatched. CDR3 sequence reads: CASSLRTSGRGNEQFF. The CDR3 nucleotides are TGTGCCAGCAGCTTAAGAACTAGCGGGAGAGGCAATGAGCAGTTCTTC.

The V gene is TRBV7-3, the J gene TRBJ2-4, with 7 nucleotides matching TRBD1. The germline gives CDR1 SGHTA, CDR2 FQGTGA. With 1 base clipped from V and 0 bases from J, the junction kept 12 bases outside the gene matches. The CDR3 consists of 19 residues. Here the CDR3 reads CASSLNPPQGTLAKNIQYF. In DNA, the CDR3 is TGTGCCAGCAGCTTAAACCCGCCACAGGGGACATTAGCCAAAAACATTCAGTACTTC.

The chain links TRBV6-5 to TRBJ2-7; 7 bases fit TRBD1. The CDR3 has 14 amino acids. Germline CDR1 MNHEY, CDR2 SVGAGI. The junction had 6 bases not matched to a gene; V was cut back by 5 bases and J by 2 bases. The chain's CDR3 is CASSPRQGTYEQYF. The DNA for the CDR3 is TGTGCCAGCAGTCCGCGACAGGGCACCTACGAGCAGTACTTC.

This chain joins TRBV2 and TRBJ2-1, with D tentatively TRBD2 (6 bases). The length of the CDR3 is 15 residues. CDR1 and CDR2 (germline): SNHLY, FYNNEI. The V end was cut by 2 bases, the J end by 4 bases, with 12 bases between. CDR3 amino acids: CASSEKRLVYNEQFF. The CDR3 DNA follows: TGTGCCAGCAGTGAAAAGCGACTAGTATACAATGAGCAGTTCTTC.

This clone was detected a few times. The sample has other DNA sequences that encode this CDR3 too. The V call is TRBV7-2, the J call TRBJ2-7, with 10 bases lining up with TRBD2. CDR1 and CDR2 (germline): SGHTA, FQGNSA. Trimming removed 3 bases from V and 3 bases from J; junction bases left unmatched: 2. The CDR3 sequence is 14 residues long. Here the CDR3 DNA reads TGTGCCAGCAGCTTCAGGACTAGCGGCTACGAGCAGTACTTC. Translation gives CASSFRTSGYEQYF.

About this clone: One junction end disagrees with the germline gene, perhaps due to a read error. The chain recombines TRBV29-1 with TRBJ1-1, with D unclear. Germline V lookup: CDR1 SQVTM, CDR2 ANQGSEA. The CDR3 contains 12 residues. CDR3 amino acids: CSVPGPRMVTNF. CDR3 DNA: TGCAGCGTTCCGGGCCCGAGGATGGTAACGAACTTT.

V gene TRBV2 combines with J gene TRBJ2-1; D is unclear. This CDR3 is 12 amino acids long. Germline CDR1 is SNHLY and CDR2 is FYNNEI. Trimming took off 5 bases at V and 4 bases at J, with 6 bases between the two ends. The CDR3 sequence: CASSLVYNEQFF. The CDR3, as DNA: TGTGCCAGCAGTCTGGTTTACAATGAGCAGTTCTTC.

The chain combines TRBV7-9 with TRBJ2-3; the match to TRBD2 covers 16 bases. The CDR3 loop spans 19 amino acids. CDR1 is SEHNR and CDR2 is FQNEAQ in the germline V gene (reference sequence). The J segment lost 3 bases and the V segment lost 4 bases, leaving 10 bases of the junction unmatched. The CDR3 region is CASSSSSGLAGGPTDTQYF. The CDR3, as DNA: TGTGCCAGCAGCTCCTCCTCGGGACTAGCGGGGGGGCCAACAGATACGCAGTATTTT.

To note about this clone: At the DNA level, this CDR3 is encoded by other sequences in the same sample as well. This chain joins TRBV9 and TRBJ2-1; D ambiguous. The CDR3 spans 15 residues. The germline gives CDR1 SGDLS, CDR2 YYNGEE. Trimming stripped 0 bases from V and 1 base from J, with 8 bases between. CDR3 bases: TGTGCCAGCAGCGTAGAAGGGCTTTCCTACAATGAGCAGTTCTTC. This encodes CASSVEGLSYNEQFF.

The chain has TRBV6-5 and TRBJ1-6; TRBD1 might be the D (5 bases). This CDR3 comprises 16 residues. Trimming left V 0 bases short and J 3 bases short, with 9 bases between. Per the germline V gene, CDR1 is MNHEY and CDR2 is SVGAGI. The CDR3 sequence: CASSYSRGSYNSPLHF. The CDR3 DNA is TGTGCCAGCAGTTACTCACGGGGCAGCTATAATTCACCCCTCCACTTT.

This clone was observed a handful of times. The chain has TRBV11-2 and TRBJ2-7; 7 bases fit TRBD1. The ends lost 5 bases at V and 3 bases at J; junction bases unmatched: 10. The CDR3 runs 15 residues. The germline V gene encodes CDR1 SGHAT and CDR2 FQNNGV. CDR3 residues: CASSAWAAGGYEQYF. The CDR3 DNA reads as TGTGCCAGCAGCGCCTGGGCGGCAGGGGGCTACGAGCAGTACTTC.

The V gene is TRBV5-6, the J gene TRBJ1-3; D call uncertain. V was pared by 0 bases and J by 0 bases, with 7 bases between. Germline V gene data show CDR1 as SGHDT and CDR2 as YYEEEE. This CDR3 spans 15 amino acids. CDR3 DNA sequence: TGTGCCAGCAGCTTGGAACTGCTCTCTGGAAACACCATATATTTT. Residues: CASSLELLSGNTIYF.

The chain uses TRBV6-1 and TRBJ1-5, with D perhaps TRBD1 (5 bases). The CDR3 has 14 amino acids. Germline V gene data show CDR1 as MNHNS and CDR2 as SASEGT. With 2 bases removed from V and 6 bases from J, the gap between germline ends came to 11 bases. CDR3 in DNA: TGTGCCAGCAGTGAAATGGGGACCGTTCAGCCCCAGCATTTT. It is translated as CASSEMGTVQPQHF.

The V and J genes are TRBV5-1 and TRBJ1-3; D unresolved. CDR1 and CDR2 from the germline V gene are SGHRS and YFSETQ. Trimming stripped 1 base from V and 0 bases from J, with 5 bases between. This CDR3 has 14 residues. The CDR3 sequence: CASSLTLSGNTIYF. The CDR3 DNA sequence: TGCGCCAGCAGCTTGACACTCTCTGGAAACACCATATATTTT.

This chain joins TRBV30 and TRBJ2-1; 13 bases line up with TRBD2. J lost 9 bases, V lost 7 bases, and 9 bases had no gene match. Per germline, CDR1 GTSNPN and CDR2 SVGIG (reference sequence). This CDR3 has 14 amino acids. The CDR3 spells CASPRTSGGGEQFF. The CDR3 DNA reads TGTGCCTCCCCTCGGACTAGCGGGGGCGGTGAGCAGTTCTTC.

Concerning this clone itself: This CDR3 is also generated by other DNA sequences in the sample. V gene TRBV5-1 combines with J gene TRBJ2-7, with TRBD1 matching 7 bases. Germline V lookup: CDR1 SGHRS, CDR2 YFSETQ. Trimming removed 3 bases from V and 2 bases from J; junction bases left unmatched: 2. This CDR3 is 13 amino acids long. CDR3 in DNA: TGCGCCAGCAGCTATGGGACAGCCTACGAGCAGTACTTC. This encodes CASSYGTAYEQYF.

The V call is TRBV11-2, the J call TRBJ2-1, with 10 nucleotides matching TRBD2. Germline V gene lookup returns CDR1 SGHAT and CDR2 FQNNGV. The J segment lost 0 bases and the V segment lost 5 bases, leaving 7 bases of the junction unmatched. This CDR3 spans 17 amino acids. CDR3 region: CASSLSGGTSSYNEQFF. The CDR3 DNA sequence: TGTGCCAGCAGCCTTAGCGGGGGGACCAGCTCCTACAATGAGCAGTTCTTC.

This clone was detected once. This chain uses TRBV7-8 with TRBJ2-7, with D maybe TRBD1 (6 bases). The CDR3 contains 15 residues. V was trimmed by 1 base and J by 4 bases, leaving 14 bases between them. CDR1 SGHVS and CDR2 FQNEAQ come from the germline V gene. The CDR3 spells CASSLDGGAAYEQYF. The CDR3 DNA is TGTGCCAGCAGCTTAGATGGGGGCGCCGCTTACGAGCAGTACTTC.

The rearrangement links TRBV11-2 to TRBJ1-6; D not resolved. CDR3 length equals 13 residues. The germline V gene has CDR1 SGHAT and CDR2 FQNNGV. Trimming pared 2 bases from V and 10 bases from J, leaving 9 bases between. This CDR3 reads CASSLSDISPLHF. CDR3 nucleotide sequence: TGTGCCAGCAGCTTAAGCGACATCTCACCCCTCCACTTT.

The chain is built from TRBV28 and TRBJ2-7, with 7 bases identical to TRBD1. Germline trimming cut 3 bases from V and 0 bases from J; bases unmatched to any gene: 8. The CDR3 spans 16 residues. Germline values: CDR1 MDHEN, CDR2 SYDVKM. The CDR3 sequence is CASSLGPGQSSYEQYF. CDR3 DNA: TGTGCCAGCAGTTTGGGACCGGGACAGAGCTCCTACGAGCAGTACTTC.

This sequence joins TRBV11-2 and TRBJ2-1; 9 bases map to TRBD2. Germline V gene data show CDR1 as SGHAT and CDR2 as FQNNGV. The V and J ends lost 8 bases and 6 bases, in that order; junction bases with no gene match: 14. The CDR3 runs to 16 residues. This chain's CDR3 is CASRTSAGGPVNEQFF. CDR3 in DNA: TGTGCCAGCCGAACGTCGGCGGGAGGGCCGGTCAATGAGCAGTTCTTC.

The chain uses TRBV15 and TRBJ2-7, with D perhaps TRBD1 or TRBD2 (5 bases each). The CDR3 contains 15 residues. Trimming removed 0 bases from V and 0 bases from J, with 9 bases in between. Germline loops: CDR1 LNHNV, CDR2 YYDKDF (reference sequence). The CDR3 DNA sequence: TGTGCCACCAGCAGAGATCCGAGGGGCTCCTACGAGCAGTACTTC. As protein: CATSRDPRGSYEQYF.

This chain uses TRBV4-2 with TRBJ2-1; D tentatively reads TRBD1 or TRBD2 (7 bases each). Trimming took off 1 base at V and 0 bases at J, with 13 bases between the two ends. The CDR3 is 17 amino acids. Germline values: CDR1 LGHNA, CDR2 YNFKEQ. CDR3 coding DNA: TGTGCCAGCAGCCAAGCAGGGGGGGGAAGCTCCTACAATGAGCAGTTCTTC. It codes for CASSQAGGGSSYNEQFF.

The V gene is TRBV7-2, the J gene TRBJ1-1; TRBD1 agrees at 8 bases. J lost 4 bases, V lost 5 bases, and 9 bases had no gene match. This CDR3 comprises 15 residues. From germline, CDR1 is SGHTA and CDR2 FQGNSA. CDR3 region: CASSEQTGAFTEAFF. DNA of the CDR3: TGTGCCAGCAGCGAGCAGACAGGGGCCTTCACTGAAGCTTTCTTT.

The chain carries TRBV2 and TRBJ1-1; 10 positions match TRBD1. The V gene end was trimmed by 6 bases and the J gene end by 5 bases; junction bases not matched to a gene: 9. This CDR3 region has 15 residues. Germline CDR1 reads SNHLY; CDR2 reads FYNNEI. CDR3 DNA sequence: TGTGCCAGCAGGAGGGGGACAGGGGCCAAGACTGAAGCTTTCTTT. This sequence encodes CASRRGTGAKTEAFF. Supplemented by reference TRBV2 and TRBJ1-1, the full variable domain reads EPEVTQTPSHQVTQMGQEVILRCVPISNHLYFYWYRQILGQKVEFLVSFYNNEISEKSEIFDDQFSVERPDGSNFTLKIRSTKLEDSAMYFCASRRGTGAKTEAFFGQGTRLTVV.

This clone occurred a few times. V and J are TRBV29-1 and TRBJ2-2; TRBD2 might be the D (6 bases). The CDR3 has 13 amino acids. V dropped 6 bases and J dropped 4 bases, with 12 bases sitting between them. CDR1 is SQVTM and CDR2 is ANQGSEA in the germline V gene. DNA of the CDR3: TGCAGCGTAAAAGTGGGAGGCACCGGGGAGCTGTTTTTT. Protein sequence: CSVKVGGTGELFF.

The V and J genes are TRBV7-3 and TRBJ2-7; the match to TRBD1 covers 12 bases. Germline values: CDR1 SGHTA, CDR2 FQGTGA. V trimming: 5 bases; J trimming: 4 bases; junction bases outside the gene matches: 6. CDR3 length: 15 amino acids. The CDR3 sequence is CASSPGTGGFYEQYF. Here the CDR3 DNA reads TGTGCCAGCAGCCCAGGGACAGGGGGCTTTTACGAGCAGTACTTC.

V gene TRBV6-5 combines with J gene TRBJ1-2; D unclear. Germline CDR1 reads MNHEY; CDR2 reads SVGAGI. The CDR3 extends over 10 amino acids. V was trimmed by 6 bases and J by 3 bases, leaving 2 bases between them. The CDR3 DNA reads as TGTGCCAGCAGACACTATGGCTACACCTTC. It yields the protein CASRHYGYTF.